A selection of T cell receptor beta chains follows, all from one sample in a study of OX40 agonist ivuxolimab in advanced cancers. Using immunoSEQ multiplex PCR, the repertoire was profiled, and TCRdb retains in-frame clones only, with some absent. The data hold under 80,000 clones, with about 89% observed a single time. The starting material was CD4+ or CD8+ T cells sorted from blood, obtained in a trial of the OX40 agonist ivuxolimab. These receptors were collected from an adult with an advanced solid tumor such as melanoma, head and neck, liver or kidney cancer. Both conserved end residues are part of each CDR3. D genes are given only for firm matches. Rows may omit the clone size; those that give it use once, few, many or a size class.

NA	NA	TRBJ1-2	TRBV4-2	TGTGCCAGCAGCCAAGGGGTTTCAAGCTATGGCTACACCTTC	CASSQGVSSYGYTF
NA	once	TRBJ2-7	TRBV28	TGTGCCAGCAGTTTCCGGGACATTTCCTACGAGCAGTACTTC	CASSFRDISYEQYF
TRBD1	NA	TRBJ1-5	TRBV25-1	TGTGCCAGCAGTGAAGCCGGGAGCAGGGGGGATCAGCCCCAGCATTTT	CASSEAGSRGDQPQHF
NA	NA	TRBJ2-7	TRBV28	TGTGCCAGCAGCCGTTACGAGCAGTACTTC	CASSRYEQYF
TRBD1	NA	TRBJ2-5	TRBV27	TGTGCCAGCAGGACAGGGGGCGGTGAGACCCAGTACTTC	CASRTGGGETQYF
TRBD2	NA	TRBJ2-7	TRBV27	TGTGCCAGCAGTTTCGCCGGGACTAGCTGGTACGAGCAGTACTTC	CASSFAGTSWYEQYF
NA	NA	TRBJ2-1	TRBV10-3	TGTGCCATCAGTGTGGGATCGAGCAATGAGCAGTTCTTC	CAISVGSSNEQFF
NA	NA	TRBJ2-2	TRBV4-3	TGCGCCAGCAGCCCTGGGCAGGTGTTGGGGGAGCTGTTTTTT	CASSPGQVLGELFF
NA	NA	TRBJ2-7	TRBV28	TGTGCCAGCAGTTCAAAGCGGACTCGCAAGAACGAGCAGTACTTC	CASSSKRTRKNEQYF
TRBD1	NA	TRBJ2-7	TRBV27	TGTGCCAGCAGTTTCTCTCTCGGGGACAGGGGGGCCTACGAGCAGTACTTC	CASSFSLGDRGAYEQYF
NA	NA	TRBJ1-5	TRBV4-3	TGCGCCAGCAGCCAAGAGAGGGGGTATCAGCCCCAGCATTTT	CASSQERGYQPQHF
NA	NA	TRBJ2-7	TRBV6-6	TGTGCCAGCAGTTACTCGGGGGGGGGCAGCTACGAGCAGTACTTC	CASSYSGGGSYEQYF
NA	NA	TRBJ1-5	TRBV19	TGTGCCAGTAGTGTGGACATCGATAGCAATCAGCCCCAGCATTTT	CASSVDIDSNQPQHF
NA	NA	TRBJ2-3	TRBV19	TGTGCCAGTAGTATAGATCAGGGGCAGGGGACGCAGTATTTT	CASSIDQGQGTQYF
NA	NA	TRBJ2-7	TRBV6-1	TGTGCCAGCAGCCACCCCAGGACCGAGCAGTACTTC	CASSHPRTEQYF
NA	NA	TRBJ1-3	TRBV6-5	TGTGCCAGCAGCCACTCTGGAAACACCATATATTTT	CASSHSGNTIYF
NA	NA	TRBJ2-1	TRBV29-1	TGCAGCGTTGAAACTGAGACAGGAAGGTTCTTC	CSVETETGRFF
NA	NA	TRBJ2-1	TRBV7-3	TGTGCCAGCAGCTCGGGGGCTGGTAGCGGGTATTCCTACAATGAGCAGTTCTTC	CASSSGAGSGYSYNEQFF
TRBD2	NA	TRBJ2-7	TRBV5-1	TGCGCCAGCAGCTTGCGAGGTAGCGGGACGTTCGAGCAGTACTTC	CASSLRGSGTFEQYF
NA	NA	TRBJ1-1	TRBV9	TGTGCCAGCAGCGGTCAGGGTTCAGGAGCTTTCTTT	CASSGQGSGAFF
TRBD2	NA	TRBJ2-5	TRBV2	TGTGCCAGCAAACCAACGTTACTAGCGTATGAGACCCAGTACTTC	CASKPTLLAYETQYF
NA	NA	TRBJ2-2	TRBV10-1	TGCGCCAGCAGTGAGTCAGGGTCGAACACCGGGGAGCTGTTTTTT	CASSESGSNTGELFF
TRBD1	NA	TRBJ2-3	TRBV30	TGTGCCTCGAGCGGCGGGACAGGGGGTTTCACAGATACGCAGTATTTT	CASSGGTGGFTDTQYF
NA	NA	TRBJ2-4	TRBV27	TGTGCCAGCAGTTCCTCGACTAGTACGGCCCCGGGCATTCAGTACTTC	CASSSSTSTAPGIQYF
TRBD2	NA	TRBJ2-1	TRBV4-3	TGCGCCAGCAGCCAAGATCTCGGGCTAGCGGGAGGGAACCGTTACAATGAGCAGTTCTTC	CASSQDLGLAGGNRYNEQFF
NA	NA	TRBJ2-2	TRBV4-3	TGCGCCAGCAGCCAAGATCCCGGGAACACCGGGGAGCTGTTTTTT	CASSQDPGNTGELFF